This T cell receptor beta chain is drawn from a study of T-cell memory formation after mild COVID-19. Whole-study findings and limits: Mainly in CM and EM were contracting CD4+ clones; CD8+ were in EMRA.

The CDR3 is 16 residues long. Trimming shortened V by 5 bases and J by 0 bases, and 11 bases separated the two germline ends. The germline V gene has CDR1 SEHNR and CDR2 FQNEAQ (reference sequence). Sample barcodes and UMIs were carried by the TCR alpha and TCR beta cDNA libraries that 5'RACE generated with constant-segment primers. Each CDR3 protein gets one entry after TCRdb re-called the 5' RACE reads with MiXCR. Of 150,000 to 200,000 distinct CDR3 sequences listed, 20% to 25% are singletons. This clonotype was counted between two and nine times. Antigen unknown. Sample: PBMCs or a T cell subset sorted from them (not recorded which). V gene TRBV7-9 combines with J gene TRBJ2-6; no reliable D call. This sequence originates from an adult woman who had mild COVID-19 (a few samples of this study predate the infection). Cell type and time point are not known. The CDR3 spells CASSLGRLSGANVLTF. For the CDR3, the DNA is TGTGCCAGCAGCCTTGGTCGTCTCTCTGGGGCCAACGTCCTGACTTTC.